This T cell receptor (beta chain) was captured by sequencing in a study of T cells in Graves' hyperthyroidism and ophthalmopathy. A word on this clonotype: Antigen specificity is unknown.

Newly diagnosed patients aged 18 to 65 had hyperthyroidism of under 2 months' duration. TCR beta CDR3 regions were amplified from RNA transcripts. A set of HTBI primers served as the primers for a first-round RT-PCR of the TCR CDR3. TCRdb used MiXCR to reprocess the multiplex PCR reads, holding one entry per CDR3 protein. The sample has about 290,000 distinct CDR3 sequences; roughly 17% are singletons. Trimming cost V 3 bases and J 6 bases, with 8 bases left between them. The CDR3 contains 13 residues. Study results and caveats: Researchers found most expanded thyroid clonotypes above 0.001 in blood as well.

The V and J genes are TRBV12-3 or TRBV12-4 and TRBJ2-2; D not resolved. Material: blood. The TCR was taken from a man younger than 45 with Graves' hyperthyroidism. In nucleotides, the CDR3 is TGTGCCAGCAGTTTCTCGCGAGCCGGGGAGCTGTTTTTT. Residues: CASSFSRAGELFF.